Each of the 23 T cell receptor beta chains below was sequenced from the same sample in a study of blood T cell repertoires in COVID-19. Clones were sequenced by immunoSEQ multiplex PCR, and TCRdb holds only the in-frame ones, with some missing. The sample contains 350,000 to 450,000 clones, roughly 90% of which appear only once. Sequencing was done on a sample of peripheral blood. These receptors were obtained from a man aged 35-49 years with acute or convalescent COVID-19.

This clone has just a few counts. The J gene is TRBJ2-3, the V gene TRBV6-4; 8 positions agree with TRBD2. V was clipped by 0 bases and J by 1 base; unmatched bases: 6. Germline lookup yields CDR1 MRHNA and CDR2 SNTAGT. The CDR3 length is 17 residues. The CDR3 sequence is CASSDSSGGPGTDTQYF. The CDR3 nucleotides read TGTGCCAGCAGTGACTCTTCGGGGGGGCCAGGCACAGATACGCAGTATTTT.

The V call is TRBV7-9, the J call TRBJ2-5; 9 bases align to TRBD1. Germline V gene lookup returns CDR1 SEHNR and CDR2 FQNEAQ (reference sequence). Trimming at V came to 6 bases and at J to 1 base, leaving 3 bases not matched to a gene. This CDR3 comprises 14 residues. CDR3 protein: CASRPTGGQETQYF. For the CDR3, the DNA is TGTGCCAGCAGACCGACAGGGGGCCAAGAGACCCAGTACTTC.

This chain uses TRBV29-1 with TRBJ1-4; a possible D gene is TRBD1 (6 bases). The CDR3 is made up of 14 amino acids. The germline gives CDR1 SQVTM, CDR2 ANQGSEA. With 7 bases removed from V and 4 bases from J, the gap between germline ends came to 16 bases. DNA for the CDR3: TGCAGCGCCCAGCCCAGGGGCTTTAATGAAAAACTGTTTTTT. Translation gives CSAQPRGFNEKLFF.

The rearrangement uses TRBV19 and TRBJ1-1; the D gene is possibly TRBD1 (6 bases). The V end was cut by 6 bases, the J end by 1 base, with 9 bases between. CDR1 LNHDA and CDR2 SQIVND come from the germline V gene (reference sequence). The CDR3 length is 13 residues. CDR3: CASSRTENTEAFF. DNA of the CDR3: TGTGCCAGTAGCCGGACAGAGAACACTGAAGCTTTCTTT. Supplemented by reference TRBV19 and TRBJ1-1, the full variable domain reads DGGITQSPKYLFRKEGQNVTLSCEQNLNHDAMYWYRQDPGQGLRLIYYSQIVNDFQKGDIAEGYSVSREKKESFPLTVTSAQKNPTAFYLCASSRTENTEAFFGQGTRLTVV.

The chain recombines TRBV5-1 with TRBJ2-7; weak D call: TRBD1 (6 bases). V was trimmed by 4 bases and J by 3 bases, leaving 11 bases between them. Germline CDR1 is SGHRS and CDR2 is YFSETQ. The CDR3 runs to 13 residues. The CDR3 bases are TGCGCCAGCAGCCTTCCGGGACACTACGAGCAGTACTTC. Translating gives CASSLPGHYEQYF. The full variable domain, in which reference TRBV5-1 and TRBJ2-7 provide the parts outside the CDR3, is KAGVTQTPRYLIKTRGQQVTLSCSPISGHRSVSWYQQTPGQGLQFLFEYFSETQRNKGNFPGRFSGRQFSNSRSEMNVSTLELGDSALYLCASSLPGHYEQYFGPGTRLTVT.

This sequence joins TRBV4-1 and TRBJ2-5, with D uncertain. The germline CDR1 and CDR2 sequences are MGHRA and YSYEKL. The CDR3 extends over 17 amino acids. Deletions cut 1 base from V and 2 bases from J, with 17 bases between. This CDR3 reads CASSQGPSLLQQETQYF. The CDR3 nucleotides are TGCGCCAGCAGCCAAGGTCCAAGTCTCCTCCAGCAAGAGACCCAGTACTTC.

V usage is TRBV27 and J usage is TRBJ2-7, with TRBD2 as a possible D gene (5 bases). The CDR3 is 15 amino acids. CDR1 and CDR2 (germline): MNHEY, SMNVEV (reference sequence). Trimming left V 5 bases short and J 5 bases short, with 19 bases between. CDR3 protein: CASSANERSGNEQYF. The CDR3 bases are TGTGCCAGCAGTGCTAATGAGCGGAGTGGCAACGAGCAGTACTTC.

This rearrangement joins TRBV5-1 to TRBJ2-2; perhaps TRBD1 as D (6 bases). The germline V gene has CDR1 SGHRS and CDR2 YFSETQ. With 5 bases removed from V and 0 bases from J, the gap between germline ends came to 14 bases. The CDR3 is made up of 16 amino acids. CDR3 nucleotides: TGCGCCAGCAGTACGTTGGGACATTCGAACACCGGGGAGCTGTTTTTT. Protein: CASSTLGHSNTGELFF.

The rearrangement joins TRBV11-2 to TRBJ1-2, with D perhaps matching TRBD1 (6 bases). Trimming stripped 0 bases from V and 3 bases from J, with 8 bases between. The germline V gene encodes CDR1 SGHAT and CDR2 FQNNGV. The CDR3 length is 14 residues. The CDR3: CASSLEGQHYGYTF. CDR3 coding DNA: TGTGCCAGCAGCTTAGAGGGACAACACTATGGCTACACCTTC. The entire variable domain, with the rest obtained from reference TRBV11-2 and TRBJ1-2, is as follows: EAGVAQSPRYKIIEKRQSVAFWCNPISGHATLYWYQQILGQGPKLLIQFQNNGVVDDSQLPKDRFSAERLKGVDSTLKIQPAKLEDSAVYLCASSLEGQHYGYTFGSGTRLTVV.

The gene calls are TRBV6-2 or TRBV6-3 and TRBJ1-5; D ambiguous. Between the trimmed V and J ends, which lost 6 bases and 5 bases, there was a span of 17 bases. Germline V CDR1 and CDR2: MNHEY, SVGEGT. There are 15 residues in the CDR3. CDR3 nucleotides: TGTGCCAGCAGCGCCCTCCCGGACTCGGATCAGCCCCAGCATTTT. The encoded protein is CASSALPDSDQPQHF.

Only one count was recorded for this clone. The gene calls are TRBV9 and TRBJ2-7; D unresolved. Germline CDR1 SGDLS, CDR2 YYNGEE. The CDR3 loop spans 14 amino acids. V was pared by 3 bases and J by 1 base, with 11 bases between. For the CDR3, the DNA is TGTGCCAGCAGCGGGGCCCAGGCTTCCTACGAGCAGTACTTC. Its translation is CASSGAQASYEQYF.

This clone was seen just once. The CDR3 coding sequence is TGTGCCAGCAGTGAACAAGGACACGGTTTGGGTGAGCAGTACTTC. Protein product: CASSEQGHGLGEQYF. The chain combines TRBV2 with TRBJ2-7, with D possibly TRBD1 on 5 matching bases. Germline CDR1 and CDR2: SNHLY and FYNNEI. This CDR3 contains 15 residues. The germline V and J ends were trimmed by 2 bases and 7 bases, with 18 bases remaining between them.

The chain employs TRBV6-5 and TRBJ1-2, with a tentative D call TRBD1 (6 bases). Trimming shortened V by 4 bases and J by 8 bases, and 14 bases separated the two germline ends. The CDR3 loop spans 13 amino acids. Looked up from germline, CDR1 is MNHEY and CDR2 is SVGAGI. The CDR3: CASSLLAGAGYTF. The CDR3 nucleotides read TGTGCCAGCAGTTTACTCGCGGGGGCGGGCTACACCTTC.

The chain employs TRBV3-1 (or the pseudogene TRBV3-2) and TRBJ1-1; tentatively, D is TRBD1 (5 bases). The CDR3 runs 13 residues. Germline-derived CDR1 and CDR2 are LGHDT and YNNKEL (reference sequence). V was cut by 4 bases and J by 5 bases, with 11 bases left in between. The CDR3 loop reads CASSLAGGTEAFF. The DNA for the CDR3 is TGTGCCAGCAGCCTGGCGGGGGGGACTGAAGCTTTCTTT.

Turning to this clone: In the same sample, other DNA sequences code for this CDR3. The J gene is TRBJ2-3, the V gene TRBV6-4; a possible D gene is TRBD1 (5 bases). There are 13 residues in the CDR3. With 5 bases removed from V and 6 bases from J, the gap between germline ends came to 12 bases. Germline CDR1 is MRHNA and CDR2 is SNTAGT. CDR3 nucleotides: TGTGCCAGCAGTATTTCACAGGCTGATACGCAGTATTTT. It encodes CASSISQADTQYF.

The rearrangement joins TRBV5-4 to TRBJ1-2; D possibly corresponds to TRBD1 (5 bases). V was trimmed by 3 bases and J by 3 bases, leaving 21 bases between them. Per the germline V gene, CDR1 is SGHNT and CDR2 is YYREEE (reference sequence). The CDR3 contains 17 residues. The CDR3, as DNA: TGTGCCAGCAGCTACAGTACCCGGGGTTGGGGGGACTATGGCTACACCTTC. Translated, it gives CASSYSTRGWGDYGYTF. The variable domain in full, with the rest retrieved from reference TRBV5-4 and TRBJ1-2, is ETGVTQSPTHLIKTRGQQVTLRCSSQSGHNTVSWYQQALGQGPQFIFQYYREEENGRGNFPPRFSGLQFPNYSSELNVNALELDDSALYLCASSYSTRGWGDYGYTFGSGTRLTVV.

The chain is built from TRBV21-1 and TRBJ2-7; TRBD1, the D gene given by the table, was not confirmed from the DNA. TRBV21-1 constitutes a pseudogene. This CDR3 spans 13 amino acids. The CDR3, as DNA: TGTGCCAGGGGGACAGGGTCCCCCTACGAGCAGTACTTC. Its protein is CARGTGSPYEQYF.

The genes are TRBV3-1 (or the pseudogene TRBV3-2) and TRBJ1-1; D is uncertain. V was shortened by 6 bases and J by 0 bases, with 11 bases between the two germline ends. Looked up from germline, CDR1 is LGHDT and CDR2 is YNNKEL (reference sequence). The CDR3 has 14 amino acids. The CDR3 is CASSCQIMNTEAFF. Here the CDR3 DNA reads TGTGCCAGCAGTTGCCAGATAATGAACACTGAAGCTTTCTTT.

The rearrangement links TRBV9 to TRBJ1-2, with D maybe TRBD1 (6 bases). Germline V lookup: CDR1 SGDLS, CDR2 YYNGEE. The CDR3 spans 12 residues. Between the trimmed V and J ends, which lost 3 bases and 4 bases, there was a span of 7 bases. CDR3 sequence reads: CASSGDTYGYTF. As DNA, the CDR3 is TGTGCCAGCAGCGGGGACACCTATGGCTACACCTTC.

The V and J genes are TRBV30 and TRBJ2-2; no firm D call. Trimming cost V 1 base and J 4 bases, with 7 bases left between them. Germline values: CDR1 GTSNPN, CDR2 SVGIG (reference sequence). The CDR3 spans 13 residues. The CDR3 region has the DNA TGTGCCTGGAGTGAGAGGTCCACCGGGGAGCTGTTTTTT. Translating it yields CAWSERSTGELFF.

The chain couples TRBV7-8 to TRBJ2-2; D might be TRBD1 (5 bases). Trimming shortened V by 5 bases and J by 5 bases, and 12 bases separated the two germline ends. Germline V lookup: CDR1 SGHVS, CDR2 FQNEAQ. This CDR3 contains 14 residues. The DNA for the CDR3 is TGTGCCAGCAGCCCTAGGGGCAGAACCGGGGAGCTGTTTTTT. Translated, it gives CASSPRGRTGELFF.

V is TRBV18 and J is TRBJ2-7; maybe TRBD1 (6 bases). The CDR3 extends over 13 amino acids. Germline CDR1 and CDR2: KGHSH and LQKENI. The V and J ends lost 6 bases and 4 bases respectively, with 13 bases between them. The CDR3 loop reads CASSRQDGYEQYF. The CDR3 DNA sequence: TGTGCCAGCTCTCGACAGGATGGTTACGAGCAGTACTTC.

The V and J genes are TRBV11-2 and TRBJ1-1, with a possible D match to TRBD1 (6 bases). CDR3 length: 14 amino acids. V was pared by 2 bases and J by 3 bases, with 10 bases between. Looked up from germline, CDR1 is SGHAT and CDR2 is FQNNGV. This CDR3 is CASSLSYRDTEAFF. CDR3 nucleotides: TGTGCCAGCAGCTTATCCTACAGGGACACTGAAGCTTTCTTT. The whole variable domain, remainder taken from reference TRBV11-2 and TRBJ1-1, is EAGVAQSPRYKIIEKRQSVAFWCNPISGHATLYWYQQILGQGPKLLIQFQNNGVVDDSQLPKDRFSAERLKGVDSTLKIQPAKLEDSAVYLCASSLSYRDTEAFFGQGTRLTVV.